The present entry profiles one TCR beta chain with its context. This CDR3 has 15 residues. V was clipped by 5 bases and J by 2 bases; unmatched bases: 4. Per the germline V gene, CDR1 is KGHSH and CDR2 is LQKENI. Per the study methods: Cell counts per sample came from amplifying reference gene primers. Here immunoSEQ multiplex PCR was the method, and the copy in TCRdb shows in-frame clones only, minus some. The V and J calls and the clone size are those of that table, but D and trimming were determined from the DNA. The sample contains about 68,000 clones, 75% to 90% of which appear only once. This specimen comes from a study of blood T cell repertoires in COVID-19. The overall study: PBMCs, B-cell-depleted T cells, or T cells provided the cDNA or gDNA that made up the material.

The sequenced sample consisted of peripheral blood. V gene TRBV18 combines with J gene TRBJ2-7; TRBD2 matches at 12 bases. This clonotype was sampled from a man aged 25 to 45 with acute or convalescent COVID-19. CDR3 nucleotide sequence: TGTGCCAGCTCAAGACTAGCGGGAGAGACCTACGAGCAGTACTTC. This encodes CASSRLAGETYEQYF.